A single sample gave rise to the 3 T cell receptor beta chains below, sequenced in a study of shared clonotypes between healthy human individuals. The table came from immunoSEQ multiplex PCR; TCRdb's copy has only in-frame clones and leaves some out. The profile shows fewer than 3 million clones, roughly 92% of them singletons. Specimen: naive CD4+ T cells from PBMCs. The sample's subset: CD45RA+ positively selected. Receptors originate from a man younger than 35 in good health. Some clones in this sample may be carry-over from other donors' samples.

This rearrangement joins TRBV5-1 to TRBJ2-3; D uncertain. Trimming shortened V by 0 bases and J by 11 bases, and 13 bases separated the two germline ends. Per the germline V gene, CDR1 is SGHRS and CDR2 is YFSETQ. The CDR3 extends over 13 amino acids. CDR3 sequence reads: CASSLEVAERQYF. CDR3 DNA: TGCGCCAGCAGCTTGGAGGTAGCCGAGAGGCAGTATTTT.

The chain joins TRBV2 to TRBJ2-5; D might be TRBD1 (6 bases). Germline CDR1 reads SNHLY; CDR2 reads FYNNEI. V was shortened by 4 bases and J by 3 bases, with 15 bases between the two germline ends. This CDR3 is built from 15 residues. Written as DNA, the CDR3 is TGTGCCAGCAGTGCCAACACAGGGTATGAAGAGACCCAGTACTTC. This encodes CASSANTGYEETQYF.

This chain joins TRBV16 and TRBJ2-7; no firm D call. Germline V gene lookup returns CDR1 KGHSY and CDR2 FQNENV. The CDR3 has 15 amino acids. Trimming stripped 4 bases from V and 0 bases from J, with 13 bases between. The CDR3 DNA is TGTGCCAGCAGCCGGAAGCACGGAAGCTCCTACGAGCAGTACTTC. It specifies CASSRKHGSSYEQYF.